These 21 T cell receptor beta chains came from one sample sequenced in a study of Graves' ophthalmopathy and Graves' hyperthyroidism. Amplification of TCR beta CDR3 regions used RNA transcripts. In the first round, RT-PCR was carried out with HTBI primers, and a multiplex PCR formed the second round. MiXCR was run by TCRdb on the multiplex PCR reads, yielding one entry per CDR3 protein. The sample lists hundreds of thousands of distinct CDR3 sequences; over 40% were seen once. Sequencing was performed on peripheral blood. These receptors came from an adult man with Graves' ophthalmopathy.

This clonotype was observed many times. The J gene is TRBJ2-2, the V gene TRBV5-5; tentatively, D is TRBD2 (5 bases). With 4 bases removed from V and 6 bases from J, the gap between germline ends came to 16 bases. The CDR3 is 15 residues long. CDR1 and CDR2 (germline): SGHKS, YYEKEE (reference sequence). The CDR3 protein is CASSLSGDGAGELFF. The CDR3 coding sequence is TGTGCCAGCAGCCTTTCCGGGGATGGCGCCGGGGAGCTGTTTTTT.

This clonotype was seen repeatedly, ten times or more. The genes are TRBV24-1 and TRBJ1-5, with D unclear. The germline V and J ends were trimmed by 3 bases and 3 bases, with 8 bases remaining between them. The CDR3 runs to 14 residues. From germline, CDR1 is KGHDR and CDR2 SFDVKD. The CDR3 nucleotides are TGTGCCACCAGTGATCCTCGCGACAATCAGCCCCAGCATTTT. It specifies CATSDPRDNQPQHF.

V usage is TRBV12-3 or TRBV12-4 and J usage is TRBJ1-2; no reliable D call. The CDR3 has 14 amino acids. V dropped 5 bases and J dropped 4 bases, with 14 bases sitting between them. DNA for the CDR3: TGTGCCAGCAGTCCCCAGGTGGAATTCTATGGCTACACCTTC. Encoded protein: CASSPQVEFYGYTF.

This clonotype has a count of ten or more. The V call is TRBV10-1, the J call TRBJ2-5, with no clear D. V was trimmed by 7 bases and J by 4 bases, leaving 4 bases between them. Germline V gene sequence: CDR1 WNHNN, CDR2 SYGVQD (reference sequence). This CDR3 is built from 10 residues. For the CDR3, the DNA is TGCGCCAGCAATCTAGAGACCCAGTACTTC. Amino acid sequence: CASNLETQYF.

This clonotype was observed many times. V gene TRBV11-2 combines with J gene TRBJ1-1; D not certain. The CDR3 runs 13 residues. V lost 5 bases and J lost 1, with 8 bases in between. Germline-derived CDR1 and CDR2 are SGHAT and FQNNGV. As DNA, the CDR3 is TGTGCCAGCAGCCAGACGGGGAACACTGAAGCTTTCTTT. Translating it yields CASSQTGNTEAFF.

The chain uses TRBV20-1 and TRBJ2-3; TRBD1 agrees at 7 bases. The junction had 25 bases not matched to a gene; V was cut back by 6 bases and J by 4 bases. Looked up from germline, CDR1 is DFQATT and CDR2 is SNEGSKA (reference sequence). This CDR3 has 19 amino acids. Written as DNA, the CDR3 is TGCAGTGCCTTATCGCAGGAGATTAGGTGGAGACAGGGACCAGATACGCAGTATTTT. This gives the protein CSALSQEIRWRQGPDTQYF.

As for this clonotype: This could be a read error, since a much larger clone is one nucleotide away. The V call is TRBV2, the J call TRBJ1-6; 9 positions agree with TRBD1. The CDR3 is made up of 15 amino acids. Germline CDR1 reads SNHLY; CDR2 reads FYNNEI. CDR3 nucleotides: TGTGCCGGCAGTGATCTGGGACAGGGAAATTCACCCCTCCACTTT. Its protein product is CAGSDLGQGNSPLHF. Variable domain in full (rest from reference TRBV2 and TRBJ1-6): EPEVTQTPSHQVTQMGQEVILRCVPISNHLYFYWYRQILGQKVEFLVSFYNNEISEKSEIFDDQFSVERPDGSNFTLKIRSTKLEDSAMYFCAGSDLGQGNSPLHFGNGTRLTVT.

J is TRBJ2-7 and V is TRBV20-1; 11 bases match TRBD2. Trimming at V came to 1 base and at J to 0 bases, leaving 2 bases not matched to a gene. The germline V gene encodes CDR1 DFQATT and CDR2 SNEGSKA (reference sequence). The CDR3 totals 15 residues. The CDR3 spells CSARGGLAVSYEQYF. CDR3 coding DNA: TGCAGTGCTAGAGGGGGACTAGCGGTCTCCTACGAGCAGTACTTC.

CDR3 region: CASSPSVENTEAFF. CDR3 nucleotide sequence: TGTGCCAGCTCACCGAGTGTCGAGAACACTGAAGCTTTCTTT. The J gene is TRBJ1-1, the V gene TRBV10-3; D remains unclear. The V gene lost 10 bases and the J gene lost 1 base, with 16 bases spanning the gap. The CDR3 contains 14 residues. Germline V gives CDR1 ENHRY, CDR2 SYGVKD.

The genes are TRBV11-1 and TRBJ1-4; 7 bases agree with TRBD1. The CDR3 is 17 residues long. Germline V gives CDR1 SGHAT, CDR2 FQDESV (reference sequence). V gave up 5 bases and J gave up 2 bases; unmatched junction bases: 11. The CDR3 DNA reads as TGTGCCAGCAGCCAGTCAAACAGGGGACGGACTAATGAAAAACTGTTTTTT. This codes for CASSQSNRGRTNEKLFF.

This clonotype was recorded at least ten times. This rearrangement joins TRBV12-3 or TRBV12-4 to TRBJ1-6; weak D call: TRBD1 (5 bases). The V and J ends lost 5 bases and 10 bases respectively, with 12 bases between them. This CDR3 has 13 amino acids. Written as DNA, the CDR3 is TGTGCCAGCAGTCCTAGGGGTGGCTCACCCCTCCACTTT. This sequence encodes CASSPRGGSPLHF.

CDR3: CASSQSSGGWNTEAFF. The CDR3, as DNA: TGTGCCAGCAGCCAGAGTAGCGGGGGGTGGAACACTGAAGCTTTCTTT. The chain uses TRBV7-2 and TRBJ1-1, with D perhaps matching TRBD1 (5 bases). Germline CDR1 is SGHTA and CDR2 is FQGNSA. Trimming took off 5 bases at V and 1 base at J, with 17 bases between the two ends. This CDR3 comprises 16 residues.

This clonotype occurred many times. V gene TRBV7-9 combines with J gene TRBJ2-7, with a possible D match to TRBD1 (6 bases). CDR3 length equals 14 residues. Germline assignment: CDR1 SEHNR and CDR2 FQNEAQ (reference sequence). V lost 5 bases and J 4 bases, leaving 15 bases between the germline ends. The CDR3 nucleotides are TGTGCCAGCAGCCCCCTTGGGGGCCAATACGAGCAGTACTTC. It codes for CASSPLGGQYEQYF.

The table lists this clonotype with a few counts. The rearrangement links TRBV6-1 to TRBJ2-7; 7 nucleotides agree with TRBD1. V shed 10 bases, J shed 3 bases, and the junction held 6 bases outside the gene matches. This CDR3 region has 12 residues. The germline V gene encodes CDR1 MNHNS and CDR2 SASEGT. The CDR3 coding sequence is TGTGCCACCTGGGGACAGCTCTACGAGCAGTACTTC. Translation gives CATWGQLYEQYF.

This clonotype was seen repeatedly, ten times or more. The chain has TRBV10-3 and TRBJ2-5; 9 nucleotides line up with TRBD1. CDR3 length: 14 residues. Germline lookup yields CDR1 ENHRY and CDR2 SYGVKD. V dropped 2 bases and J dropped 4; count of bases not matched to a gene: 2. CDR3: CAISEPTGGETQYF. The CDR3 coding sequence is TGTGCCATCAGTGAGCCGACAGGGGGAGAGACCCAGTACTTC.

There are many counts of this clonotype. The rearrangement uses TRBV10-3 and TRBJ2-5; no reliable D call. Between the trimmed V and J ends, which lost 2 bases and 3 bases, there was a span of 10 bases. The CDR3 consists of 14 residues. Germline V gene data show CDR1 as ENHRY and CDR2 as SYGVKD. CDR3 sequence: CAISEATVEETQYF. CDR3 nucleotide sequence: TGTGCCATCAGTGAGGCGACGGTGGAAGAGACCCAGTACTTC.

This rearrangement joins TRBV29-1 to TRBJ1-2, with TRBD1 matching 8 bases. Germline V gene sequence: CDR1 SQVTM, CDR2 ANQGSEA. The CDR3 spans 14 residues. Losses at the gene ends were 4 bases for V and 3 bases for J; bases not matched to a gene: 7. The CDR3 region is CSVVLGQGDYGYTF. The CDR3 DNA sequence: TGCAGCGTTGTTTTAGGACAGGGAGACTATGGCTACACCTTC.

The rearrangement uses TRBV24-1 and TRBJ1-5; 8 nucleotides align to TRBD1. The CDR3 sequence is 14 residues long. CDR1 and CDR2 from the germline V gene are KGHDR and SFDVKD. J was trimmed by 10 bases and V by 5 bases; bases with no gene match: 9. Written as DNA, the CDR3 is TGTGCCACCAGTGTGACGGACAGGGTGGCACCCCAGCATTTT. It encodes CATSVTDRVAPQHF.

Regarding this clonotype: One end of the junction does not line up with germline, which may come from a read error. This rearrangement joins TRBV29-1 to TRBJ1-4, with D perhaps TRBD1 (5 bases). Per germline, CDR1 SQVTM and CDR2 ANQGSEA. This CDR3 is built from 12 residues. In DNA, the CDR3 is TGCAGCGTCGATCAGGGAAGTAAAAAACTGTTTTTC. This gives the protein CSVDQGSKKLFF.

This clonotype appeared many times. The chain carries TRBV29-1 and TRBJ1-2; D not certain. V lost 5 bases to trimming and J lost 5 bases, with 15 bases between them. The CDR3 covers 13 residues. Per germline, CDR1 SQVTM and CDR2 ANQGSEA. The CDR3 loop reads CSVPGNGRYGYTF. CDR3 nucleotide sequence: TGCAGCGTTCCGGGGAATGGACGGTATGGCTACACCTTC. Full variable domain (rest looked up from reference TRBV29-1 and TRBJ1-2): SAVISQKPSRDICQRGTSLTIQCQVDSQVTMMFWYRQQPGQSLTLIATANQGSEATYESGFVIDKFPISRPNLTFSTLTVSNMSPEDSSIYLCSVPGNGRYGYTFGSGTRLTVV.

This clonotype was observed at least ten times. V usage is TRBV7-2 and J usage is TRBJ2-6; D remains unclear. V lost 2 bases to trimming and J lost 0 bases, with 11 bases between them. The length of the CDR3 is 17 residues. The germline V gene has CDR1 SGHTA and CDR2 FQGNSA. The CDR3: CASSLFRRNSGANVLTF. The CDR3 DNA follows: TGTGCCAGCAGCTTATTCCGGCGGAACTCTGGGGCCAACGTCCTGACTTTC. The full variable domain, completed using reference TRBV7-2 and TRBJ2-6, is GAGVSQSPSNKVTEKGKDVELRCDPISGHTALYWYRQSLGQGLEFLIYFQGNSAPDKSGLPSDRFSAERTGGSVSTLTIQRTQQEDSAVYLCASSLFRRNSGANVLTFGAGSRLTVL.